The T cell receptor (beta chain) described here comes from a study of CD8 T cells in ankylosing spondylitis. Remarks on this clonotype: The antigen is undetermined.

With molecular barcodes, quantitative 5'-RACE was used to make the TCR beta libraries. Each CDR3 protein gets one entry after TCRdb re-called the 5' RACE reads with MiXCR. The sample lists about 450,000 distinct CDR3 sequences, about 25% occurring once. Study observations and caveats: Characteristic, it appeared, of ankylosing spondylitis blood was a TCR beta motif of several highly homologous variants.

The sequence derives from a male donor with ankylosing spondylitis. Sequences were obtained from blood, either unsorted or a sorted T cell fraction (not recorded which).

The CDR3 nucleotides are TGTGCCAGTAGTATAGGACAGGGGGCGCCAGGGGCCAACGTCCTGACTTTC. Translating it yields CASSIGQGAPGANVLTF. V is TRBV19 and J is TRBJ2-6; the match to TRBD1 covers 10 bases. The germline CDR1 and CDR2 sequences are LNHDA and SQIVND (reference sequence). Losses at the gene ends were 1 base for V and 4 bases for J; bases not matched to a gene: 4. CDR3 size: 17 residues.